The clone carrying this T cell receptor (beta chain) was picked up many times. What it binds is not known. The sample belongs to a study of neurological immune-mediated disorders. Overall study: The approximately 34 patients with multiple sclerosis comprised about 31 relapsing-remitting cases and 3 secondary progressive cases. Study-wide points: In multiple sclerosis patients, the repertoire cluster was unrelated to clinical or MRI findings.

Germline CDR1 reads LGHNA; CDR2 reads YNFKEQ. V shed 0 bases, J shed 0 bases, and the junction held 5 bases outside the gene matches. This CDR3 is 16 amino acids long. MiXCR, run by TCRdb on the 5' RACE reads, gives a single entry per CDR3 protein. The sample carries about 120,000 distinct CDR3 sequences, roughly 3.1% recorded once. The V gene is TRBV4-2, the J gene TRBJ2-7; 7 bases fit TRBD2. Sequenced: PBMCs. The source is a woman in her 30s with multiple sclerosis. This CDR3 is CASSQDRTSASYEQYF. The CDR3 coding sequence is TGTGCCAGCAGCCAAGACCGGACTAGTGCCTCCTACGAGCAGTACTTC.